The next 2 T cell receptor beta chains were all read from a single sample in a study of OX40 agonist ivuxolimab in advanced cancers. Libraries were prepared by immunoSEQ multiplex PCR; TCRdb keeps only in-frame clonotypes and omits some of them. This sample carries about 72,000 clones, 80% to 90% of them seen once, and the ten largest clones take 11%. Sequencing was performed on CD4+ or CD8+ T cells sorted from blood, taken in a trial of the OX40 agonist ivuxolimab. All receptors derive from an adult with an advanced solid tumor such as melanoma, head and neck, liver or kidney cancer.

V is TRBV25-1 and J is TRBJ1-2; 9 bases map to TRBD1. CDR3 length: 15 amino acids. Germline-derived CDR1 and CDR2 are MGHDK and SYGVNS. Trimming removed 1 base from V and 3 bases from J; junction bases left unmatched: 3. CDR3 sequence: CASSEWDRDDYGYTF. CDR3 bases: TGTGCCAGCAGTGAATGGGACAGGGATGACTATGGCTACACCTTC.

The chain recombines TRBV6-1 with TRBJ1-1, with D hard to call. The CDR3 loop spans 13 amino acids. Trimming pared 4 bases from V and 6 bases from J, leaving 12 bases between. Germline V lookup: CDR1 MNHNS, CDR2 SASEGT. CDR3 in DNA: TGTGCCAGCAGTGGCCTTTTTCCCGCTGAAGCTTTCTTT. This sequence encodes CASSGLFPAEAFF.